Listed below are T cell receptor beta chains from one sample, sequenced in a study of T cell changes during pregnancy in multiple sclerosis. TCRdb keeps only in-frame clones here, not all; method: immunoSEQ multiplex PCR. Among about 41,000 clones, roughly nine tenths were seen once, and the ten largest hold under 0.7%. The sample consisted of CD4+ T cells from peripheral blood mononuclear cells, taken in the first trimester of pregnancy. Receptor source: a female donor with multiple sclerosis, enrolled in a pregnancy study. Both conserved end residues are part of each CDR3. The D gene is left open where the match is weak. Some rows mark clone size as missing; the rest say once, few, many or name a class of expanded clone.

v_call	cdr3_length	clone_size	d_call	j_call	cdr3_aa	cdr3_nt
TRBV5-6	14	few	.	TRBJ2-1	CASSPRAGHNEQFF	TGTGCCAGCAGCCCTCGAGCGGGCCACAATGAGCAGTTCTTC
TRBV14	13	.	.	TRBJ2-7	CASSQDGVRALYF	TGTGCCAGCAGCCAAGACGGGGTGAGGGCACTGTACTTC
TRBV11-1	16	.	TRBD1	TRBJ2-1	CASSPLPGQGYNEQFF	TGTGCCAGCAGCCCCTTACCGGGACAGGGCTACAATGAGCAGTTCTTC
TRBV6-5	14	.	TRBD1	TRBJ2-3	CASSMTGLTDTQYF	TGTGCCAGCAGTATGACAGGGCTCACAGATACGCAGTATTTT
TRBV6-6	16	once	TRBD1	TRBJ1-1	CASSGRTGGVGTEAFF	TGTGCCAGCAGCGGCCGGACAGGGGGCGTGGGAACTGAAGCTTTCTTT
TRBV6-1	15	.	.	TRBJ1-5	CASSEEAGSNQPQHF	TGTGCCAGCAGTGAAGAGGCGGGAAGCAATCAGCCCCAGCATTTT
TRBV5-1	14	.	.	TRBJ1-2	CASSSGGTNYGYTF	TGCGCCAGCAGCTCGGGGGGTACTAACTATGGCTACACCTTC
TRBV5-1	15	.	.	TRBJ2-5	CASSFALRNQETQYF	TGCGCCAGCAGCTTTGCCTTGAGGAACCAAGAGACCCAGTACTTC
TRBV5-1	12	.	.	TRBJ1-1	CASSSGLAEAFF	TGCGCCAGCAGCTCCGGACTTGCCGAAGCTTTCTTT
TRBV10-2	13	few	TRBD1	TRBJ2-3	CASSGTGGNTQYF	TGCGCCAGCAGTGGGACAGGGGGGAATACGCAGTATTTT
TRBV6-7	18	.	TRBD2	TRBJ2-1	CASSFLPTSGRARNEQFF	TGTGCCAGCAGTTTCCTCCCAACTAGCGGGAGGGCGAGGAATGAGCAGTTCTTC
TRBV5-1	13	once	.	TRBJ1-2	CASSSGQSVGYTF	TGCGCCAGCAGCTCAGGACAGTCCGTTGGCTACACCTTC
TRBV7-3	15	.	TRBD2	TRBJ2-5	CASSRLAGVGETQYF	TGTGCCAGCAGCCGACTAGCGGGAGTGGGGGAGACCCAGTACTTC
TRBV2	14	.	.	TRBJ2-7	CASSDGLNSYEQYF	TGTGCCAGCAGTGACGGTCTTAACTCCTACGAGCAGTACTTC
TRBV25-1	14	.	.	TRBJ1-6	CASSVTGGSSPLHF	TGTGCCAGCAGTGTGACAGGTGGATCTTCACCCCTCCACTTT
TRBV9	16	.	TRBD2	TRBJ2-1	CASSVATGGTRNEQFF	TGTGCCAGCAGCGTAGCTACCGGGGGGACGAGAAATGAGCAGTTCTTC
TRBV7-6	13	.	TRBD1	TRBJ1-1	CASSLNTGGEAFF	TGTGCCAGCAGCTTGAACACAGGGGGCGAAGCTTTCTTT
TRBV7-9	16	.	TRBD2	TRBJ2-7	CASSLVSGMGHYEQYF	TGTGCCAGCAGCTTAGTGAGCGGGATGGGGCACTACGAGCAGTACTTC
TRBV29-1	11	.	TRBD1	TRBJ1-2	CSALTGGGYTF	TGCAGCGCCCTGACAGGGGGGGGCTACACCTTC
TRBV27	11	.	.	TRBJ2-7	CASSSFYEQYF	TGTGCCAGCAGTTCCTTCTACGAGCAGTACTTC
TRBV15	16	.	.	TRBJ2-7	CATSRLGGTKAYEQYF	TGTGCCACCAGCAGACTCGGCGGGACGAAAGCCTACGAGCAGTACTTC
TRBV7-2	11	.	.	TRBJ2-5	CASSLAAPLYF	TGTGCCAGCAGCCTCGCGGCCCCCCTGTACTTC
TRBV6-1	14	.	.	TRBJ1-6	CASSDWWQNSPLHF	TGTGCCAGCAGTGACTGGTGGCAGAATTCACCCCTCCACTTT
TRBV7-9	16	.	.	TRBJ2-5	CASNGGGLTYQETQYF	TGTGCCAGCAATGGCGGGGGCCTTACCTACCAAGAGACCCAGTACTTC
TRBV27	13	.	TRBD1	TRBJ2-1	CASSLRNRDRQFF	TGTGCCAGCAGTTTACGGAACCGGGACAGGCAGTTCTTC
TRBV2	15	.	TRBD2	TRBJ2-1	CASRVGGTNWNEQFF	TGTGCCAGCAGGGTGGGAGGGACTAATTGGAATGAGCAGTTCTTC
TRBV7-7	13	.	TRBD2	TRBJ2-1	CASSRTRDNEQFF	TGTGCTAGCAGCCGGACTAGAGACAATGAGCAGTTCTTC
TRBV4-2	14	.	.	TRBJ2-1	CASSQGGPYNEQFF	TGTGCCAGCAGCCAAGGCGGTCCCTACAATGAGCAGTTCTTC
TRBV9	14	.	TRBD2	TRBJ2-7	CASSGTSGSYEQYF	TGTGCCAGCAGCGGGACTAGCGGCTCCTACGAGCAGTACTTC
TRBV29-1	15	.	.	TRBJ2-1	CSAKKRAVSYNEQFF	TGCAGCGCCAAAAAGCGGGCAGTCTCCTACAATGAGCAGTTCTTC
TRBV12-5	19	.	TRBD1	TRBJ2-1	CASGLVSILWDRVSIEQFF	TGTGCTAGTGGTTTGGTCTCTATCCTTTGGGACAGGGTGTCGATTGAGCAGTTCTTC
TRBV7-3	13	.	.	TRBJ2-7	CASSFDFRSGQYF	TGTGCCAGCAGCTTCGACTTTCGGAGCGGGCAGTACTTC
TRBV5-1	14	.	.	TRBJ2-5	CASSVGQTQETQYF	TGCGCCAGCAGCGTCGGACAGACACAAGAGACCCAGTACTTC
TRBV5-4	14	.	TRBD1	TRBJ2-5	CASSNTDRQETQYF	TGTGCCAGCAGCAACACGGACAGGCAAGAGACCCAGTACTTC
TRBV5-1	16	.	TRBD2	TRBJ2-5	CASSSQPSGNVETQYF	TGCGCCAGCAGCTCCCAACCTAGCGGGAACGTCGAGACCCAGTACTTC
TRBV9	13	.	.	TRBJ2-3	CASSVGGADTQYF	TGTGCCAGCAGCGTTGGAGGGGCAGATACGCAGTATTTT
TRBV5-1	14	few	.	TRBJ2-1	CASSLRAGFYEQFF	TGCGCCAGCAGCTTGAGGGCAGGGTTCTATGAGCAGTTCTTC
TRBV25-1	12	.	.	TRBJ1-1	CASSRPGAEAFF	TGTGCCAGCAGTCGGCCCGGAGCTGAAGCTTTCTTT
TRBV4-3	15	.	.	TRBJ1-1	CASSQVAVLNTEAFF	TGCGCCAGCAGCCAAGTGGCGGTTTTGAACACTGAAGCTTTCTTT
TRBV13	12	.	.	TRBJ1-1	CASSLVLGEAFF	TGTGCCAGCAGCTTAGTGCTCGGGGAAGCTTTCTTT
TRBV5-1	12	.	.	TRBJ2-1	CASSFSDNEQFF	TGCGCCAGCAGCTTCTCCGACAATGAGCAGTTCTTC
TRBV7-9	15	.	.	TRBJ1-1	CASSLGAGMNTEAFF	TGTGCCAGCAGCTTAGGGGCAGGGATGAACACTGAAGCTTTCTTT
TRBV15	16	once	.	TRBJ2-5	CATSTGEGRLQETQYF	TGTGCCACCAGCACAGGGGAGGGACGTCTCCAAGAGACCCAGTACTTC
TRBV13	17	.	TRBD1	TRBJ1-2	CASSLWGPGQGDYGYTF	TGTGCCAGCAGCTTATGGGGGCCGGGACAGGGAGACTATGGCTACACCTTC
TRBV30	13	.	TRBD2	TRBJ2-3	CAQGGRGTDTQYF	TGTGCCCAAGGCGGGAGGGGCACAGATACGCAGTATTTT
TRBV27	15	few	TRBD2	TRBJ2-1	CASRGTSGRALEQFF	TGTGCCAGCAGAGGGACTAGCGGGAGGGCCCTTGAGCAGTTCTTC
TRBV19	13	.	TRBD1	TRBJ2-7	CASATGTGVEQYF	TGTGCCAGTGCAACCGGGACAGGGGTCGAGCAGTACTTC
TRBV18	16	.	.	TRBJ1-5	CASSPGGRLSNQPQHF	TGTGCCAGCTCACCAGGGGGGAGGTTGAGCAATCAGCCCCAGCATTTT
TRBV28	18	.	.	TRBJ1-4	CASSFLSWVQATNEKLFF	TGTGCCAGCAGTTTTCTTTCCTGGGTCCAGGCAACTAATGAAAAACTGTTTTTT
TRBV7-9	15	.	.	TRBJ1-4	CASSLDRVTNEKLFF	TGTGCCAGCAGCTTAGACAGGGTAACTAATGAAAAACTGTTTTTT
TRBV18	14	.	TRBD1	TRBJ1-1	CASSPDRVQGEAFF	TGTGCCAGCTCACCAGACAGGGTCCAGGGTGAAGCTTTCTTT
TRBV7-2	11	.	.	TRBJ2-1	CASTAGHEQFF	TGTGCCAGCACCGCCGGTCATGAGCAGTTCTTC
TRBV30	13	.	.	TRBJ2-3	CAWSPGQTDTQYF	TGTGCCTGGAGTCCCGGACAGACAGATACGCAGTATTTT
TRBV7-2	15	.	.	TRBJ1-2	CASSLAAGANYGYTF	TGTGCCAGCAGCTTAGCGGCAGGGGCTAACTATGGCTACACCTTC
TRBV7-2	16	once	TRBD2	TRBJ2-7	CASSLGLAGGNYEQYF	TGTGCCAGCAGCTTGGGACTAGCGGGAGGGAACTACGAGCAGTACTTC